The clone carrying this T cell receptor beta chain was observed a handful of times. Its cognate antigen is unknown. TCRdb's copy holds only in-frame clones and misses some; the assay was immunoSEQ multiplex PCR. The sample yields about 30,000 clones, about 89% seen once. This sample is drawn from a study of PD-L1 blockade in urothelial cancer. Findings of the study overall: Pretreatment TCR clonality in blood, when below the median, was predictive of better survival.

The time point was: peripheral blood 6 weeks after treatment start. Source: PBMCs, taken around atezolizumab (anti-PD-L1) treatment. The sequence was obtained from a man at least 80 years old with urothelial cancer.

The DNA for the CDR3 is TGTGCTAGTGGGGTAAAAGGGACAGGGGGCACTGAAGCTTTCTTT. Translated, it gives CASGVKGTGGTEAFF. The V and J genes are TRBV12-5 and TRBJ1-1; 11 bases map to TRBD1. The CDR3 covers 15 residues. Unmatched junction bases numbered 7, after V lost 6 bases and J lost 4 bases. Germline V gives CDR1 LGHNT, CDR2 FRNRAP.